These T cell receptor beta chains were read from a single sample in a study of T cell responses to AZD1222 COVID-19 vaccine. Sequencing was performed with immunoSEQ multiplex PCR; in TCRdb, only in-frame clones are kept and a portion is missing. Of around 150,000 clones in the sample, around 90% were seen once. Sequenced material: peripheral blood, taken 28 days after the second AZD1222 dose. These receptor sequences come from an adult who received the AZD1222 COVID-19 vaccine. The CDR3 runs from the conserved cysteine through the conserved F or W. The order of the fields is D gene, J gene, V gene, clone size, CDR3 DNA, CDR3 protein. The D gene is left open where the match is weak. Only part of the rows carry a size: once, few, many, or a class if the clone is expanded.

TRBD1,TRBJ2-7,TRBV27,-,TGTGCCAGCAGTTTAGGACAGGGGAACGACCCGTACGAGCAGTACTTC,CASSLGQGNDPYEQYF
-,TRBJ1-1,TRBV29-1,few,TGCAGCGTTGTCAATCAGGGGAGGTTTAACACTGAAGCTTTCTTT,CSVVNQGRFNTEAFF
-,TRBJ2-3,TRBV7-6,-,TGTGCCAGCAGCCTGAGTGCTGGACTCCACACAGATACGCAGTATTTT,CASSLSAGLHTDTQYF
-,TRBJ1-1,TRBV6-5,-,TGTGCCAGCAGTTACTCAACTAACACTGAAGCTTTCTTT,CASSYSTNTEAFF
TRBD2,TRBJ2-1,TRBV7-2,-,TGTGCCAGCAGCCCCTTTAGCGGGAGGGCCGGTGAGCAGTTCTTC,CASSPFSGRAGEQFF
TRBD1,TRBJ2-3,TRBV10-3,-,TGTGCCATCAGCCTTCAGGGGGCAGCAGATACGCAGTATTTT,CAISLQGAADTQYF
-,TRBJ2-1,TRBV16,-,TGTGCCAGCAGCCAATCGATCCCCTACAATGAGCAGTTCTTC,CASSQSIPYNEQFF
TRBD2,TRBJ2-5,TRBV5-1,-,TGCGCCAGCAGCTTGGTTCCGACTAGCGGCCAAGAGACCCAGTACTTC,CASSLVPTSGQETQYF
TRBD1,TRBJ1-5,TRBV12-5,-,TGTGCTAGTGGCCAAGGGACAGCTAATCAGCCCCAGCATTTT,CASGQGTANQPQHF
-,TRBJ2-7,TRBV5-6,-,TGTGCCAGCAGCTTGACAGGTTACGAGCAGTACTTC,CASSLTGYEQYF
-,TRBJ2-7,TRBV6-2/TRBV6-3,-,TGTGCCAGCAGCCCCCGCTACGAGCAGTACTTC,CASSPRYEQYF
-,TRBJ2-7,TRBV3-1/TRBV3-2,few,TGTGCCAGCAGCCTTGCCGGGGACCGCCGGAACGACGAGCAGTACTTC,CASSLAGDRRNDEQYF
TRBD1,TRBJ1-5,TRBV24-1,-,TGTGCCACCAGTGATTTACAGGGGCCGTTTAATCAGCCCCAGCATTTT,CATSDLQGPFNQPQHF
-,TRBJ2-5,TRBV11-2,-,TGTGCCAGCAGCCCCCCAGGGGAACAAGAGACCCAGTACTTC,CASSPPGEQETQYF
-,TRBJ2-3,TRBV9,-,TGTGCCAGCAGCGTGACGGGACTTCGCACAGATACGCAGTATTTT,CASSVTGLRTDTQYF
-,TRBJ1-1,TRBV7-9,-,TGTGCCAGCAGCCCACCCCCGCCGGGCCCTGAAGCTTTCTTT,CASSPPPPGPEAFF
-,TRBJ2-1,TRBV12-3/TRBV12-4,-,TGTGCCAGCAGTTTAGGAGGGGCAGGGCAGTTCTTC,CASSLGGAGQFF
TRBD1,TRBJ1-6,TRBV27,-,TGTGCCAGCAGTTTATCGGACAGGGGACGCTCACCCCTCCACTTT,CASSLSDRGRSPLHF
TRBD2,TRBJ2-2,TRBV5-1,-,TGCGCCAGCAGCGTCGGCGGGAGCGGCGGGGAGCTGTTTTTT,CASSVGGSGGELFF
-,TRBJ1-5,TRBV6-2/TRBV6-3,-,TGTGCCAGCAGTAAAAGCAATCAGCCCCAGCATTTT,CASSKSNQPQHF
TRBD1,TRBJ1-4,TRBV15,-,TGTGCCACCAGCACAGGTCAGGGGGCGGGTGAAAAACTGTTTTTT,CATSTGQGAGEKLFF
-,TRBJ1-1,TRBV7-2,-,TGTGCCAGCAGCTTCGGGGGCTCGGGGAACACTGAAGCTTTCTTT,CASSFGGSGNTEAFF
TRBD1,TRBJ1-1,TRBV27,-,TGTGCCAGCAGTTTCTTGACAGGGGGTGACACTGAAGCTTTCTTT,CASSFLTGGDTEAFF
-,TRBJ1-1,TRBV29-1,-,TGCAGCGTTGGTTTTCCTGAAGCTTTCTTT,CSVGFPEAFF
-,TRBJ2-1,TRBV5-1,-,TGCGCCAGCAAGGCGTCCACCAAAGGCAATGAGCAGTTCTTC,CASKASTKGNEQFF
-,TRBJ2-7,TRBV30,-,TGTGCCTGGAGTTTCCCAGGGGAAACTTCCTACGAGCAGTACTTC,CAWSFPGETSYEQYF
TRBD1,TRBJ2-7,TRBV14,-,TGTGCCAGCAGGGGGACAGGAGACTACGAGCAGTACTTC,CASRGTGDYEQYF
-,TRBJ2-1,TRBV27,-,TGTGCCAGCAGTCCTCTCCGCGGGACTTATTACAATGAGCAGTTCTTC,CASSPLRGTYYNEQFF
TRBD1,TRBJ2-5,TRBV11-2,-,TGTGCCAGCAGCTCTAATCTACAGGGGGTAAAAGAGACCCAGTACTTC,CASSSNLQGVKETQYF
-,TRBJ2-7,TRBV19,-,TGTGCCAGTACCCTCGGCGGGGATGGCCACGAGCAGTACTTC,CASTLGGDGHEQYF
TRBD2,TRBJ2-3,TRBV7-8,-,TGTGCCAGCAGCTTAGGCCTGACTAGCGGGATCACAGATACGCAGTATTTT,CASSLGLTSGITDTQYF
TRBD1,TRBJ2-2,TRBV27,-,TGTGCCAGCAGCGGGACAGGGCAAGGGGAGCTGTTTTTT,CASSGTGQGELFF
-,TRBJ1-1,TRBV6-2/TRBV6-3,-,TGTGCCAGCAGTTACTCGCTTAGGGCCACTGAAGCTTTCTTT,CASSYSLRATEAFF
TRBD1,TRBJ1-2,TRBV27,-,TGTGCCAGCAGCCCTACGACAGGGGAGGTGGAGGGCTACACCTTC,CASSPTTGEVEGYTF
-,TRBJ1-1,TRBV18,-,TGTGCCAGCTCGAGGACAAATGGGAACACTGAAGCTTTCTTT,CASSRTNGNTEAFF
-,TRBJ2-3,TRBV2,-,TGTGCCACCAGACGACAGGTGGCAGATACGCAGTATTTT,CATRRQVADTQYF
-,TRBJ2-5,TRBV28,-,TGTGCCAGCAGTTTGAGAGAGACCCAGTACTTC,CASSLRETQYF
TRBD2,TRBJ2-1,TRBV30,once,TGTGCCTGGAGTCTCCCCGGGGACTATTTTTATCATGAGCAGTTCTTC,CAWSLPGDYFYHEQFF
-,TRBJ1-6,TRBV12-5,-,TGTGCTAGTGGTTTGGCCCCCTTGGGACGTTCCTATAATTCACCCCTCCACTTT,CASGLAPLGRSYNSPLHF
-,TRBJ1-6,TRBV6-5,once,TGTGCCAGCAGTTACGTTAAAGCGGAGAATTCACCCCTCCACTTT,CASSYVKAENSPLHF
TRBD2,TRBJ2-1,TRBV27,-,TGTGCCAGCAGTTTATTCGGGGGGTTTAGGAGTAATGAGCAGTTCTTC,CASSLFGGFRSNEQFF
TRBD2,TRBJ2-7,TRBV13,-,TGTGCCAGCAGCACCCGTTATGAGGCGGGAGTGTCCTACGAGCAGTACTTC,CASSTRYEAGVSYEQYF
TRBD2,TRBJ2-2,TRBV10-3,-,TGTGCCATCAGTGAGAGAGCGGGAGGGGGCACCGGGGAGCTGTTTTTT,CAISERAGGGTGELFF
-,TRBJ1-4,TRBV6-1,-,TGTGCCAGCAGTGAAAGGAGTGGGCGTAGGTGGTTTTTT,CASSERSGRRWFF
-,TRBJ2-3,TRBV11-3,-,TGTGCCAGCAGCTTAGGGGGCGGGACTCACACAGATACGCAGTATTTT,CASSLGGGTHTDTQYF
TRBD2,TRBJ2-7,TRBV5-1,-,TGCGCCAGCAGCTTGGGCCCTAGCGGGAGTAGATACGAGCAGTACTTC,CASSLGPSGSRYEQYF
TRBD1,TRBJ1-1,TRBV5-1,-,TGCGCCAGCAGCTGGACAGGGGACACTGAAGCTTTCTTT,CASSWTGDTEAFF
-,TRBJ2-2,TRBV19,once,TGTGCCAGCCTGGGACTCAACACCGGGGAGCTGTTTTTT,CASLGLNTGELFF